The present T cell receptor (beta chain) was sequenced within a study of blood T cells in healthy people across ages. Through a sample-barcoded 5' primer and a J-beta primer mix, a second PCR was run for roughly 6 to 11 cycles. TCRdb redid the calling of the 5' RACE reads with MiXCR, one entry per CDR3 protein. The sample includes over 950,000 distinct CDR3 sequences, roughly 47% seen only once; the top ten take around a fifth. The source is a woman aged 55-69 years in good health. Material: blood.

CDR3 bases: TGTGCCATCACTACAGGGTACAATGAGCAGTTCTTC. Translated, it gives CAITTGYNEQFF. The rearrangement links TRBV10-3 to TRBJ2-1, with D possibly TRBD1 on 6 matching bases. CDR3 length: 12 residues. With 7 bases removed from V and 4 bases from J, the gap between germline ends came to 8 bases. The germline V gene has CDR1 ENHRY and CDR2 SYGVKD.